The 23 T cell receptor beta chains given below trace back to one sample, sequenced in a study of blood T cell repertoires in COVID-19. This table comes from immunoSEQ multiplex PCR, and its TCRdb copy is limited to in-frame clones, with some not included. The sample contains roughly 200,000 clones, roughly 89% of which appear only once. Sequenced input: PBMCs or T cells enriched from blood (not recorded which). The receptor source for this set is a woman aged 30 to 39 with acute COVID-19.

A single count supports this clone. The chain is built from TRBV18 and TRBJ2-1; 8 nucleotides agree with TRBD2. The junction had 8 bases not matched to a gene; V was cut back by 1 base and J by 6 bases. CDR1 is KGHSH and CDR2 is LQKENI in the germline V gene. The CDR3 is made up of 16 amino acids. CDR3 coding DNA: TGTGCCAGCTCACCACGGACGCCCAGCGGGGGCAATGAGCAGTTCTTC. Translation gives CASSPRTPSGGNEQFF.

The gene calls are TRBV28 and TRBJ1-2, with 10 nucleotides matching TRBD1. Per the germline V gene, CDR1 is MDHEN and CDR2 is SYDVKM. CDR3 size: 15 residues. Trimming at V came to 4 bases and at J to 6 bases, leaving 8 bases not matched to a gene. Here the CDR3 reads CASSSRQGARNGYTF. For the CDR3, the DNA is TGTGCCAGCAGTTCTCGACAGGGGGCGCGGAATGGCTACACCTTC.

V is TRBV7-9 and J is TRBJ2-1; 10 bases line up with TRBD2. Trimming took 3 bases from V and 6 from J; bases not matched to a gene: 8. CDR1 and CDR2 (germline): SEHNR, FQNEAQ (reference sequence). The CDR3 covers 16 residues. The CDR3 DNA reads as TGTGCCAGCAGCTTTCCCACTAGCGGGGAGGTCAATGAGCAGTTCTTC. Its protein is CASSFPTSGEVNEQFF.

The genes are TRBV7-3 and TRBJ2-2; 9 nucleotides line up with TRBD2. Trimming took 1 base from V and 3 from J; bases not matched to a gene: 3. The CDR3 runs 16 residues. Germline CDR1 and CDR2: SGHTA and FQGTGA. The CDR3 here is CASSLSASGDTGELFF. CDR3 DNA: TGTGCCAGCAGCTTAAGCGCTAGCGGGGACACCGGGGAGCTGTTTTTT. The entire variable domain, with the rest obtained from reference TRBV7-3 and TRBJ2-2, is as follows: GAGVSQTPSNKVTEKGKYVELRCDPISGHTALYWYRQSLGQGPEFLIYFQGTGAADDSGLPNDRFFAVRPEGSVSTLKIQRTERGDSAVYLCASSLSASGDTGELFFGEGSRLTVL.

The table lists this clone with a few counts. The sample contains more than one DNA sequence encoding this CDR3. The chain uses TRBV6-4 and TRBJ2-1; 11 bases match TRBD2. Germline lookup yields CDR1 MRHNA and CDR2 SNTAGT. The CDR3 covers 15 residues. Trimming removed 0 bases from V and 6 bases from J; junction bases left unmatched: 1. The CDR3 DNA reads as TGTGCCAGCAGTGACTCTAGCGGGGGGGCCAATGAGCAGTTCTTC. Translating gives CASSDSSGGANEQFF.

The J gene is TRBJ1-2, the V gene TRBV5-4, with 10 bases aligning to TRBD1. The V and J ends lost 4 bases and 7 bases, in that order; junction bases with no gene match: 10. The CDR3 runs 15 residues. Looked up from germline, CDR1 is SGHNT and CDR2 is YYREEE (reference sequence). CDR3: CASSLRQGALSGYTF. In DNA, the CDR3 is TGTGCCAGCAGCCTTCGACAGGGGGCGCTTAGTGGCTACACCTTC.

CDR3 DNA: TGTGCCAGCAATCTAGCGGGGTTAGATACGCAGTATTTT. Translating gives CASNLAGLDTQYF. The rearrangement links TRBV7-2 to TRBJ2-3; TRBD2 aligns across 9 bases. The CDR3 extends over 13 amino acids. V dropped 7 bases and J dropped 5; count of bases not matched to a gene: 4. Germline values: CDR1 SGHTA, CDR2 FQGNSA.

DNA of the CDR3: TGTGCCAGTAAACTGGCGGATTCCAAAGAGCAGTACTTC. Translated: CASKLADSKEQYF. The genes are TRBV19 and TRBJ2-7; no firm D call. Trimming cost V 7 bases and J 7 bases, with 17 bases left between them. This CDR3 contains 13 residues. Germline V gene sequence: CDR1 LNHDA, CDR2 SQIVND (reference sequence).

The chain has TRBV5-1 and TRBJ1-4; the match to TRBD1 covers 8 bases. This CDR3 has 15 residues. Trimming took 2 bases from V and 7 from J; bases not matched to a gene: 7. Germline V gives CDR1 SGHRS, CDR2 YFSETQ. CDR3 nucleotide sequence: TGCGCCAGCAGCTTAGCTGGACAGGGACGTGAAAAACTGTTTTTT. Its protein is CASSLAGQGREKLFF.

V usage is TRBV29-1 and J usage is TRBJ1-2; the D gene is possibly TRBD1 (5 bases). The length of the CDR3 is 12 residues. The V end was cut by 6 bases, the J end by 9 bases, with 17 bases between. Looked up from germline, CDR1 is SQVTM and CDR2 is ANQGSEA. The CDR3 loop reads CSVPWDGGSYTF. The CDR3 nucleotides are TGCAGCGTCCCATGGGACGGAGGGAGCTACACCTTC.

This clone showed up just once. The CDR3 sequence: CASSIGTSGGETQYF. CDR3 nucleotides: TGTGCCAGTAGTATTGGGACTAGCGGGGGAGAGACCCAGTACTTC. The J gene is TRBJ2-5, the V gene TRBV19, with TRBD2 matching over 14 bases. CDR1 is LNHDA, CDR2 SQIVND, per germline (reference sequence). The V gene end was trimmed by 3 bases and the J gene end by 4 bases; junction bases not matched to a gene: 1. This CDR3 comprises 15 residues.

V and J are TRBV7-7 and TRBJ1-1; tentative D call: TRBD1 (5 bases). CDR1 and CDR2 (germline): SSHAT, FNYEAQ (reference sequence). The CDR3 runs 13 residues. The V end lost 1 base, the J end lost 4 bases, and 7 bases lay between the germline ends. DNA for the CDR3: TGTGCCAGCAGCTTAGATAGGGGCACTGAAGCTTTCTTT. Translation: CASSLDRGTEAFF.

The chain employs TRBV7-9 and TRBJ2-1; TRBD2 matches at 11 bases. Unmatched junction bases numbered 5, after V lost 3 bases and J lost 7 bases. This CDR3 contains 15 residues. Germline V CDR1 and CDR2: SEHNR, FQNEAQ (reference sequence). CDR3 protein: CASSFSGGARNEQFF. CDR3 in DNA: TGTGCCAGCAGCTTTAGCGGGGGGGCGAGAAATGAGCAGTTCTTC.

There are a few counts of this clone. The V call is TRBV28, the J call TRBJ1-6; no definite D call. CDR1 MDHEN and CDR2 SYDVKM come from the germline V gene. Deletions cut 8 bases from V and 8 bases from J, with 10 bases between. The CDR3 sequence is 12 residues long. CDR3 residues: CASALIDSPLHF. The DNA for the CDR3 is TGTGCCAGCGCCCTAATCGATTCACCCCTCCACTTT.

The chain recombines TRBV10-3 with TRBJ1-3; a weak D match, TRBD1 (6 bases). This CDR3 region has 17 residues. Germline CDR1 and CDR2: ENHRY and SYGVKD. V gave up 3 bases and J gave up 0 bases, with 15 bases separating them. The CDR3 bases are TGTGCCATCAGTGATAGAACAGGGTACACCTCTGGAAACACCATATATTTT. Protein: CAISDRTGYTSGNTIYF.

CDR3 loop: CAWSRGGGSQETQYF. CDR3 coding DNA: TGTGCCTGGAGTAGGGGCGGGGGGTCCCAAGAGACCCAGTACTTC. The chain employs TRBV30 and TRBJ2-5; the match to TRBD2 covers 8 bases. The CDR3 covers 15 residues. The ends lost 2 bases at V and 1 base at J; junction bases unmatched: 6. The germline V gene has CDR1 GTSNPN and CDR2 SVGIG (reference sequence).

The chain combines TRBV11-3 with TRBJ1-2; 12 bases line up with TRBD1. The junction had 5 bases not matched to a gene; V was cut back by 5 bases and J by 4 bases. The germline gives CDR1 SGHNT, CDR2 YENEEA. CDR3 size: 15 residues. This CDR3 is CASSPGTGGFYGYTF. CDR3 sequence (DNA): TGTGCCAGCAGCCCCGGGACAGGGGGCTTCTATGGCTACACCTTC. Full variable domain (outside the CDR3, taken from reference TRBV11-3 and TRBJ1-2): EAGVVQSPRYKIIEKKQPVAFWCNPISGHNTLYWYLQNLGQGPELLIRYENEEAVDDSQLPKDRFSAERLKGVDSTLKIQPAELGDSAVYLCASSPGTGGFYGYTFGSGTRLTVV.

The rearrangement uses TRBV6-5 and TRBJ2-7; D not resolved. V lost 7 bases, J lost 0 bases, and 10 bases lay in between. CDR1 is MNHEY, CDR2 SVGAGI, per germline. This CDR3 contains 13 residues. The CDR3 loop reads CASTPGGSYEQYF. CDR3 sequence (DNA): TGTGCCAGCACACCCGGTGGCTCCTACGAGCAGTACTTC.

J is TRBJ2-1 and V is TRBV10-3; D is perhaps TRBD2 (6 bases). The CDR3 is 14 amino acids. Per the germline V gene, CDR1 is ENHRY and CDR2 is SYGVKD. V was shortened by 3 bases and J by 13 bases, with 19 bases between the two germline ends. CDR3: CAISDGPSPGEQFF. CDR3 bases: TGTGCCATCAGTGATGGTCCCTCTCCGGGGGAACAGTTCTTC.

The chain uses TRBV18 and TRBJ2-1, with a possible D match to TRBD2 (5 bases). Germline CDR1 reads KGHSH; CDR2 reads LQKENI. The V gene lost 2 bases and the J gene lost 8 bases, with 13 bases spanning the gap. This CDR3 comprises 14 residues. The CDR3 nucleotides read TGTGCCAGCTCACCAGGAATATCGCGGGATGAGCAGTTCTTC. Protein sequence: CASSPGISRDEQFF.

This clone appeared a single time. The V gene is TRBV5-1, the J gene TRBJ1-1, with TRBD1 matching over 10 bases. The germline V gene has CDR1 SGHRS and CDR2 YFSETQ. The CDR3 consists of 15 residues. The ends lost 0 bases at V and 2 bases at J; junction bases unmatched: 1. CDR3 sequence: CASSLGQGANTEAFF. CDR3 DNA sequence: TGCGCCAGCAGCTTGGGACAGGGGGCTAACACTGAAGCTTTCTTT.

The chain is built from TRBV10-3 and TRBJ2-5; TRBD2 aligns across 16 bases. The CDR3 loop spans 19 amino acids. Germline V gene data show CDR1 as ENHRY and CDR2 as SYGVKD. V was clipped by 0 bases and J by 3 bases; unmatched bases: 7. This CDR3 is CAISESWGLAGGPEETQYF. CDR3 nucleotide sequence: TGTGCCATCAGTGAGTCTTGGGGACTAGCGGGGGGGCCGGAAGAGACCCAGTACTTC.

The CDR3 DNA reads TGTGCCAGCAGCCAACCATCCGGGAGGGGTGGGGAGCAGTACTTC. Translation gives CASSQPSGRGGEQYF. The chain recombines TRBV3-1 (or the pseudogene TRBV3-2) with TRBJ2-7, with TRBD2 matching over 8 bases. This CDR3 is 15 amino acids long. Germline CDR1 and CDR2: LGHDT and YNNKEL (reference sequence). V was clipped by 2 bases and J by 7 bases; unmatched bases: 10.